The 6 T cell receptor beta chains below come from one sample, sequenced in a study of post-analysis software for immune sequencing data. The antigens of these receptors remain unknown. cDNA libraries for TCR beta contained unique molecular identifiers. TCRdb independently ran MiXCR on the PCR reads; one entry per CDR3 protein. The sample lists about 810,000 distinct CDR3 sequences, around 50% occurring once. Findings and limits, study-wide: Five or six TRBV segments were more frequent in patients than controls; TRBV5-6, TRBV5-1 and TRBV20-1 belonged to this group.

Source material: blood. The receptors here all came from a girl aged 10 to 17 with multiple sclerosis.

This sequence joins TRBV20-1 and TRBJ2-1; D gene uncertain. The CDR3 has 11 residues. From germline, CDR1 is DFQATT and CDR2 SNEGSKA (reference sequence). Trimming took off 2 bases at V and 12 bases at J, with 11 bases between the two ends. The CDR3 region is CSARPGFTQFF. In DNA form, the CDR3 reads TGCAGTGCTAGACCCGGGTTCACGCAGTTCTTC.

There are a few counts of this clonotype. This rearrangement joins TRBV7-2 to TRBJ2-4; D call uncertain. Trimming left V 0 bases short and J 0 bases short, with 12 bases between. Germline-derived CDR1 and CDR2 are SGHTA and FQGNSA. The length of the CDR3 is 17 residues. CDR3 residues: CASSLAYDKLAKNIQYF. CDR3 DNA: TGTGCCAGCAGCTTAGCTTACGACAAACTAGCCAAAAACATTCAGTACTTC. Complete variable domain (other parts from reference TRBV7-2 and TRBJ2-4): GAGVSQSPSNKVTEKGKDVELRCDPISGHTALYWYRQSLGQGLEFLIYFQGNSAPDKSGLPSDRFSAERTGGSVSTLTIQRTQQEDSAVYLCASSLAYDKLAKNIQYFGAGTRLSVL.

This clonotype was found a few times. This chain joins TRBV6-5 and TRBJ2-3; D is undetermined. Germline loops: CDR1 MNHEY, CDR2 SVGAGI. The CDR3 is 14 amino acids. Trimming left V 2 bases short and J 0 bases short, with 6 bases between. This chain's CDR3 is CASSYLGSTDTQYF. The CDR3 nucleotides are TGTGCCAGCAGTTACCTTGGTAGCACAGATACGCAGTATTTT.

The chain carries TRBV6-6 and TRBJ1-5; possibly TRBD1 for D (5 bases). Trimming cost V 6 bases and J 6 bases, with 15 bases left between them. The CDR3 spans 14 residues. Germline V lookup: CDR1 MNHNY, CDR2 SVGAGI (reference sequence). The CDR3, as DNA: TGTGCCAGCAGCCTTGGGGCGGCGGGTCAGCCCCAGCATTTT. Its translation is CASSLGAAGQPQHF.

In its sample, this clonotype was seen once. The CDR3 region has the DNA TGCGCCAGCAGCCAAGAACTAGCGGGGGCCTCCTACAATGAGCAGTTCTTC. Translated: CASSQELAGASYNEQFF. The gene calls are TRBV4-1 and TRBJ2-1; 11 positions agree with TRBD2. This CDR3 comprises 17 residues. The trim removed 0 bases at V and 0 bases at J, leaving 1 base unmatched. CDR1 MGHRA and CDR2 YSYEKL come from the germline V gene.

The V gene is TRBV7-6, the J gene TRBJ2-2; 7 bases match TRBD1. Germline V gene sequence: CDR1 SGHVS, CDR2 FNYEAQ. The CDR3 runs to 15 residues. V dropped 3 bases and J dropped 5; count of bases not matched to a gene: 6. In DNA, the CDR3 is TGTGCCAGCAGCTTTTACAGGGGTGGGACCGGGGAGCTGTTTTTT. As protein: CASSFYRGGTGELFF.